This entry features one T cell receptor (beta chain) sequence. Assay: immunoSEQ multiplex PCR; the TCRdb copy retains only in-frame clones and omits some. This table has fewer than 300,000 clones, approximately 78% appearing once. These data come from a study of blood T cell repertoires in COVID-19. V was cut by 4 bases and J by 3 bases, with 12 bases left in between. CDR3 length equals 14 residues. CDR1 and CDR2 (germline): SGHVS, FQNEAQ. Participants were placed into cohorts based on the clinical history they reported. The chain couples TRBV7-8 to TRBJ1-1; D possibly corresponds to TRBD1 (5 bases). Sequenced input: PBMCs or T cells enriched from blood (not recorded which). The source of this sequence is a man aged 40-49 years who had been exposed to COVID-19. The CDR3 DNA follows: TGTGCCAGCAGCTCGACAGTCTCGGACACTGAAGCTTTCTTT. Translating it yields CASSSTVSDTEAFF.